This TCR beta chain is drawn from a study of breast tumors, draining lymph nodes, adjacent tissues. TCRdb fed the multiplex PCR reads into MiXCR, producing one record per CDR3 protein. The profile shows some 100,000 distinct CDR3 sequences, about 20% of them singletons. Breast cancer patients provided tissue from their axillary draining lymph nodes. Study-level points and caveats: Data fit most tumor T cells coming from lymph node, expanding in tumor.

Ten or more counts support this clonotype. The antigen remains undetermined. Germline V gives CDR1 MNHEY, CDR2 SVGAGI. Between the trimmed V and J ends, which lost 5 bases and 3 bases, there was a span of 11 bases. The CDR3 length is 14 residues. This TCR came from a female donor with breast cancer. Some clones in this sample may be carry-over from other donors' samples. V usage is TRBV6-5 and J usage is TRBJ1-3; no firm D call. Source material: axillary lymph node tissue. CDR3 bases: TGTGCCAGCAGTAACCCCCGTATTGGAAACACCATATATTTT. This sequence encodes CASSNPRIGNTIYF.